The 28 T cell receptor beta chains below come from one sample, sequenced in a study of T cell responses to AZD1222 COVID-19 vaccine. Sequenced by immunoSEQ multiplex PCR; TCRdb stores in-frame clones only, minus some. The sample carries 110,000 to 150,000 clones, about 92% recorded once. The source material was peripheral blood, sampled after recovery from COVID-19. The receptors derive from an adult who had recovered from COVID-19.

V is TRBV24-1 and J is TRBJ1-4; tentative D call: TRBD1 (6 bases). The germline gives CDR1 KGHDR, CDR2 SFDVKD. CDR3 length: 15 amino acids. V lost 4 bases to trimming and J lost 10 bases, with 18 bases between them. Written as DNA, the CDR3 is TGTGCCACCAGTGACCCCTCAGGGGTTGATGGAAAACTGTTTTTT. This codes for CATSDPSGVDGKLFF.

V is TRBV5-1 and J is TRBJ2-5, with D hard to call. The CDR3 covers 14 residues. Trimming took 0 bases from V and 2 from J, leaving 8 bases between them. The germline V gene has CDR1 SGHRS and CDR2 YFSETQ. For the CDR3, the DNA is TGCGCCAGCAGCTTGGTTGGGCAACAAGAGACCCAGTACTTC. Encoded protein: CASSLVGQQETQYF.

The chain employs TRBV2 and TRBJ2-7, with TRBD2 as a possible D gene (6 bases). This CDR3 has 12 residues. Germline CDR1 and CDR2: SNHLY and FYNNEI. V was trimmed by 6 bases and J by 3 bases, leaving 9 bases between them. CDR3 residues: CASSRDFYEQYF. As DNA, the CDR3 is TGTGCCAGCAGCCGGGACTTCTACGAGCAGTACTTC.

The chain is built from TRBV5-1 and TRBJ2-5; D may correspond to TRBD1 or TRBD2 (6 bases each). The germline V gene encodes CDR1 SGHRS and CDR2 YFSETQ. V shed 4 bases and J shed 3 bases, with 16 bases lying between them. The CDR3 has 15 residues. The CDR3, as DNA: TGCGCCAGCAGCCCTTGGGACGGGGGCAAAGAGACCCAGTACTTC. It specifies CASSPWDGGKETQYF.

This clone was seen a single time. The chain couples TRBV29-1 to TRBJ2-3, with D tentatively TRBD2 (5 bases). V lost 5 bases and J lost 6, with 9 bases in between. Germline V CDR1 and CDR2: SQVTM, ANQGSEA. The CDR3 covers 11 residues. In nucleotides, the CDR3 is TGCAGCGTTTTAGGAGGCGATACGCAGTATTTT. It yields the protein CSVLGGDTQYF.

The chain is built from TRBV9 and TRBJ2-2; 10 bases match TRBD1. The junction had 1 base not matched to a gene; V was cut back by 0 bases and J by 5 bases. Germline V gene sequence: CDR1 SGDLS, CDR2 YYNGEE. The CDR3 covers 15 residues. CDR3 sequence reads: CASSVGQGATGELFF. As DNA, the CDR3 is TGTGCCAGCAGCGTAGGACAGGGGGCGACCGGGGAGCTGTTTTTT.

The table lists this clone with a count of one. The chain uses TRBV6-5 and TRBJ2-1; possibly TRBD2 for D (5 bases). The germline V and J ends were trimmed by 6 bases and 9 bases, with 12 bases remaining between them. Per germline, CDR1 MNHEY and CDR2 SVGAGI. The CDR3 consists of 12 residues. This chain's CDR3 is CASRDSSVEQFF. CDR3 nucleotides: TGTGCCAGCAGGGACTCTTCTGTTGAGCAGTTCTTC.

This chain joins TRBV7-9 and TRBJ2-1; 9 positions agree with TRBD2. The ends lost 1 base at V and 6 bases at J; junction bases unmatched: 4. Germline loops: CDR1 SEHNR, CDR2 FQNEAQ (reference sequence). The length of the CDR3 is 15 residues. CDR3 sequence (DNA): TGTGCCAGCAGCTTAGGGAGCGGGAGGACCAATGAGCAGTTCTTC. Translation: CASSLGSGRTNEQFF.

This clone came up once. This sequence joins TRBV7-8 and TRBJ1-2; D remains unclear. Per the germline V gene, CDR1 is SGHVS and CDR2 is FQNEAQ. The V end lost 1 base, the J end lost 1 base, and 7 bases lay between the germline ends. The CDR3 covers 14 residues. DNA of the CDR3: TGTGCCAGCAGCTTAGGCCGCCTTAACTATGGCTACACCTTC. Protein: CASSLGRLNYGYTF.

V gene TRBV3-1 (or the pseudogene TRBV3-2) combines with J gene TRBJ2-1; the D is unclear. The CDR3 is made up of 14 amino acids. The germline gives CDR1 LGHDT, CDR2 YNNKEL (reference sequence). Trimming left V 3 bases short and J 9 bases short, with 15 bases between. This chain's CDR3 is CASSQTLPNSEQFF. The CDR3 region has the DNA TGTGCCAGCAGCCAGACCCTCCCCAATAGTGAGCAGTTCTTC.

The chain is built from TRBV3-1 (or the pseudogene TRBV3-2) and TRBJ1-1; D is uncertain. This CDR3 spans 13 amino acids. Germline CDR1 and CDR2: LGHDT and YNNKEL (reference sequence). V was trimmed by 1 base and J by 4 bases, leaving 7 bases between them. The CDR3 spells CASSQGRATEAFF. CDR3 DNA: TGTGCCAGCAGCCAAGGCCGGGCCACTGAAGCTTTCTTT.

The CDR3 sequence is CATSREKGNQPQHF. CDR3 nucleotides: TGTGCCACCAGCAGAGAGAAGGGCAATCAGCCCCAGCATTTT. V gene TRBV15 combines with J gene TRBJ1-5; D is unclear. The CDR3 extends over 14 amino acids. CDR1 LNHNV and CDR2 YYDKDF come from the germline V gene (reference sequence). V lost 0 bases and J lost 2, with 5 bases in between.

This chain connects TRBV7-2 to TRBJ2-5; TRBD2 agrees at 7 bases. V trimming: 4 bases; J trimming: 5 bases; junction bases outside the gene matches: 10. The CDR3 covers 15 residues. Germline values: CDR1 SGHTA, CDR2 FQGNSA. CDR3: CASSWLAGRRETQYF. In DNA, the CDR3 is TGTGCCAGCAGCTGGCTGGCCGGGAGGAGGGAGACCCAGTACTTC.

The V gene is TRBV5-6, the J gene TRBJ2-5; 10 bases fit TRBD2. Germline CDR1 and CDR2: SGHDT and YYEEEE. The CDR3 loop spans 16 amino acids. V lost 2 bases to trimming and J lost 5 bases; unmatched junction nucleotides: 9. The CDR3 region is CASSLKGLAGEETQYF. CDR3 DNA: TGTGCCAGCAGCTTAAAGGGGCTAGCGGGAGAGGAGACCCAGTACTTC.

About this clone itself: The same CDR3 arises from other DNA sequences in this sample as well. The rearrangement joins TRBV6-5 to TRBJ1-1; D not certain. Per the germline V gene, CDR1 is MNHEY and CDR2 is SVGAGI. The CDR3 extends over 15 amino acids. Trimming cost V 0 bases and J 1 base, with 9 bases left between them. Here the CDR3 DNA reads TGTGCCAGCAGTTACTCGCACACGGGGAACACTGAAGCTTTCTTT. Translation gives CASSYSHTGNTEAFF.

V usage is TRBV7-6 and J usage is TRBJ2-7; D not certain. Germline lookup yields CDR1 SGHVS and CDR2 FNYEAQ. The CDR3 runs to 14 residues. Trimming removed 0 bases from V and 0 bases from J, with 6 bases in between. DNA of the CDR3: TGTGCCAGCAGCTTAGCTACGAGCTCCTACGAGCAGTACTTC. Protein: CASSLATSSYEQYF.

This clone was detected only once. The chain combines TRBV19 with TRBJ1-5, with 8 bases lining up with TRBD1. V shed 4 bases, J shed 1 base, and the junction held 0 bases outside the gene matches. The length of the CDR3 is 14 residues. CDR1 LNHDA and CDR2 SQIVND come from the germline V gene (reference sequence). For the CDR3, the DNA is TGTGCCAGTAGTACAGGGGGCAGCAATCAGCCCCAGCATTTT. Encoded protein: CASSTGGSNQPQHF.

The chain combines TRBV10-3 with TRBJ2-5; D not certain. The germline gives CDR1 ENHRY, CDR2 SYGVKD. V gave up 9 bases and J gave up 1 base, with 12 bases separating them. This CDR3 contains 13 residues. The DNA of the CDR3 is TGTGCCATGGTAACTTGGGGCCAAGAGACCCAGTACTTC. Translated: CAMVTWGQETQYF.

This rearrangement joins TRBV5-5 to TRBJ2-5; the match to TRBD2 covers 7 bases. The CDR3 is made up of 16 amino acids. The V segment lost 1 base and the J segment 5 bases; nucleotides outside the gene matches: 11. Germline CDR1 is SGHKS and CDR2 is YYEKEE (reference sequence). This CDR3 reads CASSLTQRLAGETQYF. CDR3 nucleotide sequence: TGTGCCAGCAGCTTGACCCAGAGACTAGCAGGCGAGACCCAGTACTTC.

The V call is TRBV11-3, the J call TRBJ2-1; D is perhaps TRBD1 (7 bases). The CDR3 has 15 amino acids. The V end was cut by 1 base, the J end by 7 bases, with 14 bases between. The germline CDR1 and CDR2 sequences are SGHNT and YENEEA. CDR3 sequence (DNA): TGTGCCAGCAGCTTAGCATCGGAGGGGGCAAATGAGCAGTTCTTC. Residues: CASSLASEGANEQFF.

The chain is built from TRBV5-1 and TRBJ1-1; the D is unclear. V was trimmed by 2 bases and J by 0 bases, leaving 8 bases between them. The CDR3 length is 14 residues. Germline values: CDR1 SGHRS, CDR2 YFSETQ. This chain's CDR3 is CASSFGPLNTEAFF. The DNA for the CDR3 is TGCGCCAGCAGCTTTGGACCGCTGAACACTGAAGCTTTCTTT.

This chain connects TRBV7-3 to TRBJ2-3; 8 bases map to TRBD1. Germline V lookup: CDR1 SGHTA, CDR2 FQGTGA. V gave up 2 bases and J gave up 4 bases; unmatched junction bases: 5. This CDR3 has 15 residues. The CDR3 loop is CASSLLPGGSDTQYF. The CDR3 coding sequence is TGTGCCAGCAGCTTACTCCCAGGGGGCTCAGATACGCAGTATTTT. The variable domain in full, with the rest retrieved from reference TRBV7-3 and TRBJ2-3, is GAGVSQTPSNKVTEKGKYVELRCDPISGHTALYWYRQSLGQGPEFLIYFQGTGAADDSGLPNDRFFAVRPEGSVSTLKIQRTERGDSAVYLCASSLLPGGSDTQYFGPGTRLTVL.

The chain combines TRBV29-1 with TRBJ2-7; TRBD1 matches 8 bases. Germline V lookup: CDR1 SQVTM, CDR2 ANQGSEA. The CDR3 totals 13 residues. Losses at the gene ends were 5 bases for V and 4 bases for J; bases not matched to a gene: 7. CDR3 nucleotides: TGCAGCGTTCGGACAGGGCTGACGTACGAGCAGTACTTC. Translating gives CSVRTGLTYEQYF.

This chain uses TRBV28 with TRBJ2-3; TRBD1 agrees at 8 bases. Germline CDR1 and CDR2: MDHEN and SYDVKM. CDR3 length: 15 amino acids. With 2 bases clipped from V and 5 bases from J, the junction kept 6 bases outside the gene matches. CDR3 sequence reads: CASSLRGRGRDTQYF. The DNA of the CDR3 is TGTGCCAGCAGTTTAAGGGGCAGGGGGCGAGATACGCAGTATTTT.

The chain uses TRBV5-1 and TRBJ1-6; no firm D call. The CDR3 extends over 15 amino acids. The ends were cut back, 9 bases at V and 3 bases at J, with 16 bases in the middle. Looked up from germline, CDR1 is SGHRS and CDR2 is YFSETQ. The CDR3 spells CATTDGVLYNSPLHF. CDR3 bases: TGCGCCACCACGGACGGGGTCCTCTATAATTCACCCCTCCACTTT.

V is TRBV4-1 and J is TRBJ1-3; D unclear. Trimming cost V 0 bases and J 0 bases, with 12 bases left between them. Germline values: CDR1 MGHRA, CDR2 YSYEKL. The CDR3 loop spans 17 amino acids. CDR3 DNA: TGCGCCAGCAGCCAAGATTTACAGCGTCTCTCTGGAAACACCATATATTTT. Protein product: CASSQDLQRLSGNTIYF.

This chain joins TRBV3-1 (or the pseudogene TRBV3-2) and TRBJ2-7, with D possibly matching TRBD2 (5 bases). V lost 0 bases, J lost 0 bases, and 9 bases lay in between. Germline loops: CDR1 LGHDT, CDR2 YNNKEL (reference sequence). CDR3 length equals 15 residues. The chain's CDR3 is CASSQESGPSYEQYF. In nucleotides, the CDR3 is TGTGCCAGCAGCCAAGAGAGCGGCCCCTCCTACGAGCAGTACTTC.

The J gene is TRBJ2-7, the V gene TRBV18; perhaps D is TRBD1 or TRBD2 (5 bases each). Germline V lookup: CDR1 KGHSH, CDR2 LQKENI. Trimming took 5 bases from V and 6 from J, leaving 20 bases between them. The CDR3 is 15 amino acids. The CDR3 spells CASSSTIRAGSEQYF. The CDR3 DNA follows: TGTGCCAGCTCATCCACCATCAGGGCGGGTAGCGAGCAGTACTTC.